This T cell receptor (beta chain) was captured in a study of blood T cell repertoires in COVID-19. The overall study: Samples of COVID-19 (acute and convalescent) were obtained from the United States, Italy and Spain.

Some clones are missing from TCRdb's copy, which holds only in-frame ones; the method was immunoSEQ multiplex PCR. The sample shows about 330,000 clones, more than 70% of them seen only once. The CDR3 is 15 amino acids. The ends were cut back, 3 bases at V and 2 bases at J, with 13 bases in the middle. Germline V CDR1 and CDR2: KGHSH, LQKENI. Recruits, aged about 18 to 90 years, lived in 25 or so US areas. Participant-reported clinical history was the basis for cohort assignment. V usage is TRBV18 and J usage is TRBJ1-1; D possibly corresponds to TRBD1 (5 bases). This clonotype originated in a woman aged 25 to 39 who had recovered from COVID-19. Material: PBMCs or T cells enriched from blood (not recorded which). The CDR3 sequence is CASSPRGGDNTEAFF. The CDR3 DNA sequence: TGTGCCAGCTCACCCCGCGGGGGAGACAACACTGAAGCTTTCTTT.